This T cell receptor beta chain appears in the sequencing data of a study of T cell repertoires in cytomegalovirus infection (dated 2019 in TCRdb). Turning to the overall study: The HLA type of each donor mattered for the analysis, because public TCR beta signatures pointed to carriage of CMV infection along with the matching HLA type.

Study-wide conclusions, independent of this receptor: In both this cohort and an independent cohort of approximately 350 donors, the cumulative frequency of public TCR beta family members distinguished carriers of CMV infection plus the relevant HLA type. In the ex vivo response, HLA-C-restricted CMV-specific TCR beta clonotypes were dominant, and in two of eight donors the single most frequent clonotype came from this HLA-C-restricted group.

The data were produced on an Illumina HiSeq 1500. Starting from the raw public reads, TCRdb applied fastp trimming at Q25, assembled clones with MiXCR and retained in-frame beta chains. Entries are consolidated by CDR3 protein sequence, retaining the most common genes and DNA. The sample data list about 200,000 distinct CDR3 sequences, and about a tenth of these were observed just once. Around 4.4% of the sample comes from the top ten. This clonotype was observed a handful of times. Its antigen is unknown. Base qualities are not recorded, but no much larger clone differs from it by a single base. V gives up 5 bases and J gives up 2 bases, and the segment between their germline ends measures 7 bases. CDR3 length: 12 amino acids, cysteine to phenylalanine. Of all the DNA, just the CDR3 is kept, 36 bases in frame from base 1. Taken from the germline V gene (reference sequence), the CDR1 and CDR2 loops are SEHNR and FQNEAQ.

Source material: PBMCs. This receptor chain uses TRBV7-9 and TRBJ2-7; the D gene identity is not certain. This clonotype was sampled from a human donor in good health (CMV status not recorded). Some clones in this sample may be carry-over from other donors' samples. The CDR3 loop reads CASSQTAYEQYF. Read as DNA, the sequence is TGTGCCAGCAGCCAAACAGCCTACGAGCAGTACTTC.